This T cell receptor beta chain was captured in a study of cytomegalovirus exposure and HLA in healthy donors. As regards this clone: Its antigen remains unknown.

The PCR was carried out with 60 Vbeta primers and 13 Jbeta primers. Assay: immunoSEQ multiplex PCR; the TCRdb copy retains only in-frame clones and omits some. The sample lists under 300,000 clones, over 70% occurring once. General study findings and limits: With high specificity and sensitivity, the classifier reportedly diagnosed cytomegalovirus status. CMV serostatus was the sole immune exposure data available. It was 150 to 200 TCR beta chains that were listed as cytomegalovirus-associated.

Sequences were obtained from PBMCs. The TCR originated in a woman aged 55-70 years in good health and CMV-seropositive.

CDR3 nucleotide sequence: TGTGCCAGCAGCGGGGGTCGGACTAGCGGATACAATGAGCAGTTCTTC. Amino acid sequence: CASSGGRTSGYNEQFF. This rearrangement joins TRBV7-3 to TRBJ2-1, with TRBD2 identical over 10 bases. Germline lookup yields CDR1 SGHTA and CDR2 FQGTGA. The CDR3 consists of 16 residues. The V and J ends lost 5 bases and 4 bases, in that order; junction bases with no gene match: 8.